This TCR beta chain was sequenced during a study of T cells in Graves' hyperthyroidism and ophthalmopathy. The V gene's germline CDR1 is SQVTM and CDR2 ANQGSEA. The CDR3 loop spans 13 amino acids. V shed 2 bases, J shed 6 bases, and the junction held 4 bases outside the gene matches. RNA transcripts provided the source from which TCR beta CDR3 regions were amplified. HTBI primers were employed in a first-round RT-PCR of the TCR CDR3. Each CDR3 protein gets one entry after TCRdb re-called the multiplex PCR reads with MiXCR. Of fewer than 450,000 distinct CDR3 sequences listed, over 12% were seen once; the top ten hold around 28%.

The V gene is TRBV29-1, the J gene TRBJ2-7; 10 nucleotides align to TRBD2. Sequenced input: blood. This receptor was taken from a man aged 50-59 years with Graves' ophthalmopathy. The CDR3 DNA sequence: TGCAGCGTTGAATCTCCTAGCGGGAGCGAGCAGTACTTC. Protein: CSVESPSGSEQYF.